Sequencing of this T cell receptor beta chain was carried out in a study of blood T cell repertoires in COVID-19. Study at large: Researchers got acute and convalescent COVID-19 samples from the United States, Italy and Spain. PBMCs, B-cell-depleted T cells, or T cells were the source of the cDNA or gDNA that made up the material.

Original data processing: Reference gene primer amplification yielded estimated nucleated cell counts. Here immunoSEQ multiplex PCR was the method, and the copy in TCRdb shows in-frame clones only, minus some. V and J calls and clone size are those listed in that table; D and trimming were worked out from the DNA. The table lists about 130,000 clones, more than 80% of them singletons. Sequenced sample: peripheral blood. This receptor was obtained from a human donor in a cohort sampled during active COVID-19.

As DNA, the CDR3 is TGTGCCAGCAGTCCCCTCAACACGGGGGAAGCTTTCTTT. This translates into CASSPLNTGEAFF. V usage is TRBV7-9 and J usage is TRBJ1-1, with D unclear. The CDR3 covers 13 residues. Germline V CDR1 and CDR2: SEHNR, FQNEAQ (reference sequence). Trimming removed 6 bases at V and 8 bases at J, with 16 bases between.